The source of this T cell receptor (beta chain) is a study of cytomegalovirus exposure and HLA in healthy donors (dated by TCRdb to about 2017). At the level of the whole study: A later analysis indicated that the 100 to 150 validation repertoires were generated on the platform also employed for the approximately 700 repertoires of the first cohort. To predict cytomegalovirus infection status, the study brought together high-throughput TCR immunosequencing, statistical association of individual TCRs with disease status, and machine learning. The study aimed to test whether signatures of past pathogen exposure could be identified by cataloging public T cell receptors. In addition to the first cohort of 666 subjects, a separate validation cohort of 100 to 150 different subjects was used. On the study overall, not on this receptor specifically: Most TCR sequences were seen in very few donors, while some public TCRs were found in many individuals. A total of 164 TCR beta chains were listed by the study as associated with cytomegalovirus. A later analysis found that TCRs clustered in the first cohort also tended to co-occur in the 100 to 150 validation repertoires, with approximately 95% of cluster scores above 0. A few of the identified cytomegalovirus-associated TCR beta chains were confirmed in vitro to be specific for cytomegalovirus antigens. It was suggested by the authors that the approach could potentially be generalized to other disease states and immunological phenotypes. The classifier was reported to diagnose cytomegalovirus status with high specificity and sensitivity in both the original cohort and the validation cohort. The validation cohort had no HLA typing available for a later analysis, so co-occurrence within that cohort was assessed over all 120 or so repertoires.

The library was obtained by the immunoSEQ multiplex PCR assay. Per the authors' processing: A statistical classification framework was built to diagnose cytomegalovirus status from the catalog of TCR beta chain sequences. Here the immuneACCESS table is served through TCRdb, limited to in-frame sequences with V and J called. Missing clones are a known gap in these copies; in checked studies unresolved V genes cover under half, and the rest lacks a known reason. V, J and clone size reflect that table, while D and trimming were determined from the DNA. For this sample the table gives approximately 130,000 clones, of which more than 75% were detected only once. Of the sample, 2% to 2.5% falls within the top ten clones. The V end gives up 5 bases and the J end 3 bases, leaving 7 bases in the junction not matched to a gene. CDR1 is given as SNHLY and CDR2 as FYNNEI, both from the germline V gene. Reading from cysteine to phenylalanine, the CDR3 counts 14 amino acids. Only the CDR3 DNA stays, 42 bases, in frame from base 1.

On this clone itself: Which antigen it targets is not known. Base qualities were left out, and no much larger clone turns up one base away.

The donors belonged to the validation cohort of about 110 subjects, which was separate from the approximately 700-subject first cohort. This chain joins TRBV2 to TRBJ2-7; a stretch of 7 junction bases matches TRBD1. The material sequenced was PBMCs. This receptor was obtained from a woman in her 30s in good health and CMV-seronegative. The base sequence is TGTGCCAGCAGTATTGGGGGACAGAGCTACGAGCAGTACTTC. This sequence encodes CASSIGGQSYEQYF.